The clone carrying this T cell receptor beta chain was detected only a few times. As yet, its antigen is unknown. The data derive from a study of T cell responses to AZD1222 COVID-19 vaccine. Overall study findings and caveats: Just a handful of people given AZD1222 tested seropositive at baseline.

This CDR3 is 14 amino acids long. V was cut by 0 bases and J by 4 bases, with 9 bases left in between. Looked up from germline, CDR1 is MNHEY and CDR2 is SVGAGI. Some clones are missing from TCRdb's copy, which holds only in-frame ones; the method was immunoSEQ multiplex PCR. The sample has about 110,000 clones; around 81% are singletons. This specimen was peripheral blood, taken on day 0 of AZD1222 vaccination. The TCR comes from an adult in good health. This chain connects TRBV6-5 to TRBJ2-5; D possibly corresponds to TRBD1 (6 bases). The CDR3, as DNA: TGTGCCAGCAGTTACTCGACCAGGGGAGAGACCCAGTACTTC. This codes for CASSYSTRGETQYF.